This T cell receptor (beta chain) was retrieved from a study of T cells expressing NK-cell markers. Whole-study context: Sorted CD3+CD56+NKG2C+, CD3+CD56+NKG2C- and CD3+CD56-NKG2C+ T-cell subsets were beta-chain profiled. Seropositivity for HCMV was found in seven of the eight sequenced donors, with one seronegative. Notes on the study in general: For a few donors, these clonotypes were likewise the leading ones in the CD3+CD56-NKG2C+ fraction.

There are 17 residues in the CDR3. The germline CDR1 and CDR2 sequences are MGHDK and SYGVNS. TCRdb re-analyzed the 5' RACE reads; it lists each CDR3 protein once, without DNA. Recorded here are some 300,000 distinct CDR3 sequences; the top ten clones represent around 0.37%. About this clonotype itself: Its antigen is not known.

The source of this sequence is a man aged 18 to 29 in good health. The sample was blood T cells: a sorted CD56 or NKG2C T cell subset, CD4+ or CD8+ T cells, or bulk PBMC T cells (not recorded which). The chain combines TRBV25-1 with TRBJ1-1. The chain's CDR3 is CASSEYGGRGMNTEAFF.